This TCR beta chain was captured in a study of cytomegalovirus exposure and HLA in healthy donors. Overall study results and limits: Researchers counted 164 TCR beta chains as cytomegalovirus-associated. Specificity for CMV antigens was confirmed in vitro for a few of the CMV-associated chains.

Assay used: immunoSEQ multiplex PCR; TCRdb lists only in-frame clones, some missing. Found here are roughly 280,000 clones, about 86% of them singletons; the top ten hold roughly 0.99%. This clone was picked up a small number of times. The antigen is undetermined. Trimming took 0 bases from V and 9 from J; bases not matched to a gene: 4. This CDR3 is 15 amino acids long. The germline CDR1 and CDR2 sequences are MNHNS and SASEGT. The gene calls are TRBV6-1 and TRBJ2-1, with 11 bases matching TRBD2. The material sequenced was PBMCs. This receptor was obtained from a woman in her late teens or twenties in good health and CMV-seronegative. CDR3 loop: CASSEALAGVGEQFF. DNA of the CDR3: TGTGCCAGCAGTGAAGCACTAGCGGGAGTGGGTGAGCAGTTCTTC.